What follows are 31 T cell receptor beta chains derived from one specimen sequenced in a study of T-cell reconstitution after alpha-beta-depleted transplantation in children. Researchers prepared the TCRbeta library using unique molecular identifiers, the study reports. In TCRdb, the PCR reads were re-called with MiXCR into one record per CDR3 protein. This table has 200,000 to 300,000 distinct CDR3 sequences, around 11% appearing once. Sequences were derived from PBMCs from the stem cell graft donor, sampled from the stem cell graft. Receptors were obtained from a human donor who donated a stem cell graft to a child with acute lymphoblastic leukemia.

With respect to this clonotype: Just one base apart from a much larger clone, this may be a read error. CDR3 nucleotides: TGTGCCAGCGGCTTAGAGGGCAGGAGAGACATTCAGTACTTC. The encoded protein is CASGLEGRRDIQYF. This sequence joins TRBV11-2 and TRBJ2-4; D perhaps matches TRBD2 (5 bases). Germline V gives CDR1 SGHAT, CDR2 FQNNGV. The CDR3 has 14 residues.

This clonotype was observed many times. The CDR3 region is CASSVRGRSTDTQYF. CDR3 DNA: TGTGCCAGCAGCGTCCGCGGGAGATCAACAGATACGCAGTATTTT. J is TRBJ2-3 and V is TRBV9; TRBD2 matches 7 bases. In germline, CDR1 is SGDLS, CDR2 YYNGEE. V shed 2 bases and J 3 bases; nucleotides not matched to a gene: 6. The CDR3 consists of 15 residues.

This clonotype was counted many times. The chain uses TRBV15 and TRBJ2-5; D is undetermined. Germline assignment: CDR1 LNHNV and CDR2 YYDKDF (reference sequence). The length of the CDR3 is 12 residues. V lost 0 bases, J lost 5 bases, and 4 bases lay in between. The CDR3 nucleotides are TGTGCCACCAGCAGAGATGTGGAGACCCAGTACTTC. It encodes CATSRDVETQYF.

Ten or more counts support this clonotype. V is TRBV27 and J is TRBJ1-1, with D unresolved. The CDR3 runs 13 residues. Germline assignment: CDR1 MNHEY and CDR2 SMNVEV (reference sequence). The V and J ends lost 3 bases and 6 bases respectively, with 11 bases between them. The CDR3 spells CASSFFPHAEAFF. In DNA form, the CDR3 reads TGTGCCAGCAGTTTTTTCCCACACGCTGAAGCTTTCTTT.

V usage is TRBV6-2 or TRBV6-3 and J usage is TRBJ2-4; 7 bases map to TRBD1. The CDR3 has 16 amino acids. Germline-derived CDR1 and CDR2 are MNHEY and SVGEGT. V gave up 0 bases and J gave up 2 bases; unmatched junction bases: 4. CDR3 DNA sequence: TGTGCCAGCAGTTACTCAGACAGGGAAACCAAAAACATTCAGTACTTC. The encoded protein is CASSYSDRETKNIQYF.

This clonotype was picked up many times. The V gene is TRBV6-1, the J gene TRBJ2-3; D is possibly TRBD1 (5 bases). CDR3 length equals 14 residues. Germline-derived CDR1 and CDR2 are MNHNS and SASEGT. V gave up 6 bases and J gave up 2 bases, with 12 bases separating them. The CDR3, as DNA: TGTGCCAGCAGCGACAGAATTATCACAGATACGCAGTATTTT. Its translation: CASSDRIITDTQYF.

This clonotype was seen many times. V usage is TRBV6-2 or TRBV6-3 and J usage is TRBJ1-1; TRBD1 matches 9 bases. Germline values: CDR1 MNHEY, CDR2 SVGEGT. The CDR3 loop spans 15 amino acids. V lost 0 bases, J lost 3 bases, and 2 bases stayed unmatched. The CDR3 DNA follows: TGTGCCAGCAGTTACTCGACAGGGGGTTACACTGAAGCTTTCTTT. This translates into CASSYSTGGYTEAFF.

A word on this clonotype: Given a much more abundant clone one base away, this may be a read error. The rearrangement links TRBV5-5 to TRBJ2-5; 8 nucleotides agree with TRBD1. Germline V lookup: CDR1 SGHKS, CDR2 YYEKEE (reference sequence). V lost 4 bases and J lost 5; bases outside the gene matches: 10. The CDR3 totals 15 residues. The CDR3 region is CASSPSWWTGETQYF. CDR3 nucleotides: TGTGCCAGCAGCCCCTCATGGTGGACAGGGGAGACCCAGTACTTC.

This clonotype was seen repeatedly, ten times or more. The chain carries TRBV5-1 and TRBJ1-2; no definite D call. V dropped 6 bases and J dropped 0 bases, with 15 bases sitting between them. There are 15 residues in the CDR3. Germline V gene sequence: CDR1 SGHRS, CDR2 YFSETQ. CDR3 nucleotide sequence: TGCGCCAGCACCCCGCTAGGAGATTCTAACTATGGCTACACCTTC. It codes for CASTPLGDSNYGYTF.

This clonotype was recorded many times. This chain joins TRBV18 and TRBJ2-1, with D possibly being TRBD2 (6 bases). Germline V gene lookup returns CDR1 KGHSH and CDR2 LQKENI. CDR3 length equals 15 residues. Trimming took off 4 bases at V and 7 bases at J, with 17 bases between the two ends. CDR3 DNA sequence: TGTGCCAGCTCACAGGGTATAGCGGCCTCTAATGAGCAGTTCTTC. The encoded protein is CASSQGIAASNEQFF.

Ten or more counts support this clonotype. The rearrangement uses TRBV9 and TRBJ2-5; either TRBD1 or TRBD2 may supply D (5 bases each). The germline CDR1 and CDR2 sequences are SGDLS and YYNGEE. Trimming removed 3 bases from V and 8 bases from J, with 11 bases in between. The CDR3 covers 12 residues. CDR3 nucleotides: TGTGCCAGCAGCGGGGACCAGAGAACCCAGTACTTC. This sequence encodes CASSGDQRTQYF.

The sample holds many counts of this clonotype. In nucleotides, the CDR3 is TGCAGTGCTAGAGATTTACACACCGCGCTAGGCGGCTACACCTTC. This gives the protein CSARDLHTALGGYTF. The V and J genes are TRBV20-1 and TRBJ1-2; D not resolved. CDR1 is DFQATT and CDR2 is SNEGSKA in the germline V gene (reference sequence). This CDR3 region has 15 residues. The V end lost 0 bases, the J end lost 8 bases, and 19 bases lay between the germline ends.

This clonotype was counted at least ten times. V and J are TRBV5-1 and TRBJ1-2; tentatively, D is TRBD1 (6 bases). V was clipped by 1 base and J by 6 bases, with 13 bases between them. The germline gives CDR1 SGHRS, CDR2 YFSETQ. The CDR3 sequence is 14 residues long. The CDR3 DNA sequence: TGCGCCAGCAGCTTGCATGCGGGGGGCAATGGCTACACCTTC. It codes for CASSLHAGGNGYTF.

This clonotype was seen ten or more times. CDR3 sequence reads: CASSLRGGAKYF. The CDR3 DNA reads as TGTGCCAGCAGTCTCCGCGGGGGGGCGAAGTATTTT. V and J are TRBV27 and TRBJ2-3; 9 positions match TRBD2. V trimming: 5 bases; J trimming: 13 bases; junction bases outside the gene matches: 7. The CDR3 loop spans 12 amino acids. Germline V gene data show CDR1 as MNHEY and CDR2 as SMNVEV (reference sequence).

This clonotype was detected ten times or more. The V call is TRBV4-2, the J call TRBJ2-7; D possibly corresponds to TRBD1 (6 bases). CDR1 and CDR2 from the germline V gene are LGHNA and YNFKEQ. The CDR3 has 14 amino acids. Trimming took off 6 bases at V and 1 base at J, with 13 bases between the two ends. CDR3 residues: CASSMGRGSYEQYF. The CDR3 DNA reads TGTGCCAGCAGTATGGGCAGGGGATCCTACGAGCAGTACTTC.

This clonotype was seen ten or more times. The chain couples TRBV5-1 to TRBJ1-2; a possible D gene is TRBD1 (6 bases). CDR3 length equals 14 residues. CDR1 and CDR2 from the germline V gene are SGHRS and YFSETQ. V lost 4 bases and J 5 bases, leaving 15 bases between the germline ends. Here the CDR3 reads CASSLTTGGYGYTF. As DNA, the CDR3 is TGCGCCAGCAGCCTCACGACAGGAGGGTATGGCTACACCTTC.

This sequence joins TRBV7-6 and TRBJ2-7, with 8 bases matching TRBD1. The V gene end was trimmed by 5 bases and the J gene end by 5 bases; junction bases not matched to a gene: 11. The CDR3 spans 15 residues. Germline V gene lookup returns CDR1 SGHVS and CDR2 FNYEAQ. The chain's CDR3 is CASSARTGSIHEQYF. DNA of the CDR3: TGTGCCAGCAGCGCCCGGACAGGGAGTATCCACGAGCAGTACTTC.

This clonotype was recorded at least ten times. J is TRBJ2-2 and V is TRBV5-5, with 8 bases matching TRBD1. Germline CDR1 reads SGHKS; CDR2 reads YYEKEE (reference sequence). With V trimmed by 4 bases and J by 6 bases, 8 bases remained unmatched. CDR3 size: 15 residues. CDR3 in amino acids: CASSKGQGLAGELFF. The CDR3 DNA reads TGTGCCAGCAGCAAAGGACAGGGTCTCGCCGGGGAGCTGTTTTTT.

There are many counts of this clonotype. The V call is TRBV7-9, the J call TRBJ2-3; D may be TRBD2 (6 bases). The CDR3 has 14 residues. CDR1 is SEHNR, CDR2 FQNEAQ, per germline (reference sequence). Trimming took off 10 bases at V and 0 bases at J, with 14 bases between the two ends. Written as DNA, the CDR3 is TGTGCCATGCGAGCGGGCCCTAGCACAGATACGCAGTATTTT. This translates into CAMRAGPSTDTQYF.

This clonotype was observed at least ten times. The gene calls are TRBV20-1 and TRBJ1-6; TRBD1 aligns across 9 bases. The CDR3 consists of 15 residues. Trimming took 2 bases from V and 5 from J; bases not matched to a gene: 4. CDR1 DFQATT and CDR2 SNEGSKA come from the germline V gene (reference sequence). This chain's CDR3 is CSARRRTGDNSPLHF. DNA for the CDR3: TGCAGTGCTAGAAGGAGGACAGGGGATAATTCACCCCTCCACTTT.

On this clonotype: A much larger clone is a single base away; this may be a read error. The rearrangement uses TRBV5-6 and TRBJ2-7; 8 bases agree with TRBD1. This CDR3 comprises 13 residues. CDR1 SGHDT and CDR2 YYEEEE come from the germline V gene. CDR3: CASSQQGVDEEYF. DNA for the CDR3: TGTGCCAGCAGCCAACAGGGGGTCGACGAGGAGTACTTC.

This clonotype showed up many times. The CDR3 loop is CSVEDSRASGTYEQYF. Written as DNA, the CDR3 is TGCAGCGTTGAAGATTCAAGGGCTAGCGGAACCTACGAGCAGTACTTC. The chain carries TRBV29-1 and TRBJ2-7; 7 bases fit TRBD2. Trimming removed 0 bases from V and 2 bases from J; junction bases left unmatched: 10. The CDR3 sequence is 16 residues long. The V gene's germline CDR1 is SQVTM and CDR2 ANQGSEA.

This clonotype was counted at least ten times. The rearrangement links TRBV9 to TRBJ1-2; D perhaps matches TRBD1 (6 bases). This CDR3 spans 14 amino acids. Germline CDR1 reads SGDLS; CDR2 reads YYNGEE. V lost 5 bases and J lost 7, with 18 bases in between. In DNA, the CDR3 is TGTGCCAGCAGTAAAAGGGGGGGTACGAGTGGCTACACCTTC. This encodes CASSKRGGTSGYTF.

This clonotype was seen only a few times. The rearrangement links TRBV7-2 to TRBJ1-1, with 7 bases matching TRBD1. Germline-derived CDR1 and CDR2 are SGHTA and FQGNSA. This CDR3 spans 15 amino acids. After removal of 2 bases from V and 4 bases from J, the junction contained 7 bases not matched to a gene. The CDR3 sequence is CASSLLGQVPTEAFF. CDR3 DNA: TGTGCCAGCAGCTTACTCGGACAGGTCCCCACTGAAGCTTTCTTT.

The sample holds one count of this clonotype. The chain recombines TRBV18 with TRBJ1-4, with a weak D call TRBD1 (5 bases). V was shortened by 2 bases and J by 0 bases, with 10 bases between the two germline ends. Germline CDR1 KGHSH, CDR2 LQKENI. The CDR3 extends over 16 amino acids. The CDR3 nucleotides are TGTGCCAGCTCACCAGCGGGACCTGCAACTAATGAAAAACTGTTTTTT. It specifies CASSPAGPATNEKLFF.

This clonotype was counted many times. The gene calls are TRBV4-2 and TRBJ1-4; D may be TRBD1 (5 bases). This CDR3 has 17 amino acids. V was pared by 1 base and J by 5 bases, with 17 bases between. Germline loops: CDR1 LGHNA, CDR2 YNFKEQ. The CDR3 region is CASSQVFPGAGNEKLFF. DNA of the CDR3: TGTGCCAGCAGCCAAGTTTTTCCCGGGGCAGGGAATGAAAAACTGTTTTTT.

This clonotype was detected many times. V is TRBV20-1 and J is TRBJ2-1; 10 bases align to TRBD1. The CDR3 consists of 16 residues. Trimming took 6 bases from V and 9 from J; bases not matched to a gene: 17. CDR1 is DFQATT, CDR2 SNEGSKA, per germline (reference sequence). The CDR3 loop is CSARSISGTGASEQFF. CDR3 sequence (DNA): TGCAGTGCCAGAAGTATATCAGGGACAGGGGCGTCTGAGCAGTTCTTC.

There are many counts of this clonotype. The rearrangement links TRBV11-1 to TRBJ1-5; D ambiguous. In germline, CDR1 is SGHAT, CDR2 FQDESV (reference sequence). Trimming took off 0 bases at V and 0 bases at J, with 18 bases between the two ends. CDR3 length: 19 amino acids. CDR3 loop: CASSLARGQSPYSNQPQHF. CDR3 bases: TGTGCCAGCAGCTTAGCGCGAGGTCAGAGCCCTTATAGCAATCAGCCCCAGCATTTT. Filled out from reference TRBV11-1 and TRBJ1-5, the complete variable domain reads EAEVAQSPRYKITEKSQAVAFWCDPISGHATLYWYRQILGQGPELLVQFQDESVVDDSQLPKDRFSAERLKGVDSTLKIQPAELGDSAMYLCASSLARGQSPYSNQPQHFGDGTRLSIL.

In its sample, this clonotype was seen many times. CDR3 residues: CASSPTSSTGNEQYF. The CDR3 DNA reads TGCGCCAGCAGCCCTACCTCAAGTACGGGGAACGAGCAGTACTTC. The rearrangement links TRBV5-1 to TRBJ2-7, with D possibly being TRBD2 (5 bases). Trimming shortened V by 4 bases and J by 5 bases, and 19 bases separated the two germline ends. The CDR3 has 15 residues. Germline V CDR1 and CDR2: SGHRS, YFSETQ. The whole variable domain, remainder taken from reference TRBV5-1 and TRBJ2-7, is KAGVTQTPRYLIKTRGQQVTLSCSPISGHRSVSWYQQTPGQGLQFLFEYFSETQRNKGNFPGRFSGRQFSNSRSEMNVSTLELGDSALYLCASSPTSSTGNEQYFGPGTRLTVT.

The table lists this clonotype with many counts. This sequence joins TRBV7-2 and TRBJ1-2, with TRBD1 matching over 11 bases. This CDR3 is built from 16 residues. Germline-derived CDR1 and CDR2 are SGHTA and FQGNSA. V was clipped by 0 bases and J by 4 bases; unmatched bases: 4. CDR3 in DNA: TGTGCCAGCAGCTTAGCCCGGACAGGGGGCGGCTATGGCTACACCTTC. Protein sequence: CASSLARTGGGYGYTF.

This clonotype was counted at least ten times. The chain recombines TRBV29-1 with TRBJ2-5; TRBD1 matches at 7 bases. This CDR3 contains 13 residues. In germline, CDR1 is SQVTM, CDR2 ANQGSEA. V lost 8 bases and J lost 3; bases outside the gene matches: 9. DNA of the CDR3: TGCAGCTCAAGGGACAGCAAGAAAGAGACCCAGTACTTC. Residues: CSSRDSKKETQYF.